This T cell receptor beta chain was sequenced in a study of control samples from healthy donors and cancer patients. After removal of 3 bases from V and 1 base from J, the junction contained 5 bases not matched to a gene. The germline gives CDR1 LNHDA, CDR2 SQIVND (reference sequence). This CDR3 has 15 residues. The protocol was immunoSEQ multiplex PCR, while the TCRdb copy is restricted to in-frame clones and leaves out a portion. The repertoire consists of about 97,000 clones, with roughly nine tenths occurring once and the leading ten covering about 2.5%. This TCR was sampled from a woman aged 18-29 years in good health. The chain recombines TRBV19 with TRBJ1-1, with 7 bases matching TRBD1. The sequencing sample was made of blood. The CDR3 sequence: CASSIQGQENTEAFF. For the CDR3, the DNA is TGTGCCAGTAGTATTCAAGGACAGGAGAACACTGAAGCTTTCTTT.